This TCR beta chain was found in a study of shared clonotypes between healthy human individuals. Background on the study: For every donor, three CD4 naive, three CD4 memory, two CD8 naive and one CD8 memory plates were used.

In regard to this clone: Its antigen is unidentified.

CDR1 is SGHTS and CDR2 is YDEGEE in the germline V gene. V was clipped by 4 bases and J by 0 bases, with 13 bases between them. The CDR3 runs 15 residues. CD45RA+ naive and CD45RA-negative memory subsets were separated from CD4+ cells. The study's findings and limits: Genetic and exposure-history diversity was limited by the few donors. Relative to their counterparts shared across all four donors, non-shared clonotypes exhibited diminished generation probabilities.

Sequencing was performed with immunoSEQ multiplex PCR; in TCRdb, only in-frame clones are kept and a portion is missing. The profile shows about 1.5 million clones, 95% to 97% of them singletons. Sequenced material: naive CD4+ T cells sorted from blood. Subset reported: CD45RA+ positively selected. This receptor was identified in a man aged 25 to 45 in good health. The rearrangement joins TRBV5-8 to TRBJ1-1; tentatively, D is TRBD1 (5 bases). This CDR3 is CASSLGRGMNTEAFF. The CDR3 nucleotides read TGTGCCAGCAGCCTCGGTAGGGGAATGAACACTGAAGCTTTCTTT.